This entry concerns a single T cell receptor beta chain. Its antigen remains unidentified. Per-base quality was not reported, and no clone a single base away is much larger than it. The sample originates from a study of blood T cell repertoires in COVID-19 (dated by TCRdb to about 2020). About the investigation overall: Samples covering the acute and convalescent phases of COVID-19 were provided by collaborators in the United States, Italy and Spain. The material from the prospective study consisted of cDNA or gDNA derived from T cells, B-cell-depleted T cells, or PBMCs. Subjects who had been exposed to COVID-19, were actively infected with it, or had recovered from it provided the deeply sampled blood TCRbeta repertoires that made up the dataset. The repertoires were made available in a free public database intended to serve as a resource for research on the immune response to SARS-CoV-2. Samples were obtained from the ongoing ImmuneRACE study (first 160 participants) and from about 1,300 subjects provided by 6 global collaborators. Nearly every sample came with metadata listing a de-identified subject ID, COVID-19 status, age in years and sex. Where HLA class I and class II types were available, the types were taken from metadata supplied by the sample provider, not from assay-based typing. Paper-wide results and their limitations: The amount of clinical and demographic metadata varied by source and participant and was provided uncurated.

In the prospective study, participants were roughly 18 to 90 years old, resided in about 25 geographic areas of the United States, and were enrolled through a virtual design. Cohort assignment in the prospective study relied on participant-reported clinical history from a screening survey and a study questionnaire. ImmuneRACE Cohort 3 recovered participants were defined by two consecutive negative NP/OP PCR tests, healthcare professional clearance, or symptom resolution. Mobile phlebotomists in the prospective study collected whole blood, serum and a nasopharyngeal or oropharyngeal swab from every participant. Additional blood draws and questionnaires over an approximately two-month period could optionally be provided by prospective study participants. Prospective study blood samples were shipped either frozen or at room temperature before DNA extraction. The CDR3 numbers 16 residues from cysteine through phenylalanine. Only the CDR3 DNA is retained, 48 bases long and in frame from the first base. For CDR1 and CDR2, the germline V gene lists MDHEN and SYDVKM. A distance of 12 bases separates the germline ends of V and J, which lose 3 bases and 3 bases respectively.

TCRbeta CDR3 regions were amplified from genomic DNA using the immunoSEQ Assay, a bias-controlled multiplex PCR. The authors processed their data as follows. The number of nucleated cells in each sample was estimated from the amplification of reference gene primers within the assay. Sequence reads were collapsed and filtered to measure the absolute abundance of every unique TCRbeta CDR3 rearrangement. For each sample, productive Simpson clonality was calculated by taking the square root of Simpson's diversity index across productive rearrangements. This is the immuneACCESS table as TCRdb keeps it, with only in-frame sequences that have V and J called. A part of the clones is gone; compared with another copy, unresolved V genes explain less than half, and the rest is unexplained. V and J calls and clone size follow that table, whereas D and trimming were derived from the DNA. The sample table records about 270,000 clones; around 90% of these occur just once. The ten top clones hold less than 3% of the sample.

The sequence links TRBV28 to TRBJ1-6; no D segment can be confidently identified. The sequenced sample was PBMCs or T cells enriched from blood (not recorded which). This receptor was obtained from a woman aged 45-65 years who had recovered from COVID-19. The nucleotide sequence reads as follows: TGTGCCAGCAGTTTTTCGCGGACTAGCTATAATTCACCCCTCCACTTT. Its amino acids are CASSFSRTSYNSPLHF.